The text below deals with one T cell receptor beta chain. Its antigen is undetermined. The V gene's germline CDR1 is SGHDT and CDR2 YYEEEE. The germline V and J ends were trimmed by 0 bases and 7 bases, with 5 bases remaining between them. This CDR3 is built from 11 residues. The data were obtained in a study of cytotoxic CD8 clonotypes in ibrutinib-treated CLL. Findings and limits, study-wide: While tracking circulating CD8+ T-cell counts, baseline clonality exceeded that of age-matched healthy donors.

TCRdb keeps only in-frame clones here, not all; method: immunoSEQ multiplex PCR. The data show tens of thousands of clones, approximately 62% seen once. The sequence was collected from a human donor with chronic lymphocytic leukemia. The sequences come from PBMCs, collected before ibrutinib treatment. The rearrangement joins TRBV5-6 to TRBJ2-7; D is unresolved. DNA for the CDR3: TGTGCCAGCAGCTTGGAGGGTGAGCAGTACTTC. It yields the protein CASSLEGEQYF.